Below, 29 T cell receptor beta chains from the same sample are listed, as sequenced in a study of blood T cell repertoires in COVID-19. Generated by immunoSEQ multiplex PCR, the TCRdb table keeps only in-frame clones and is missing some. The sample carries approximately 130,000 clones, 60% to 80% recorded once. Material: peripheral blood. Source of these receptors: a human donor in a cohort sampled during active COVID-19.

This chain links TRBV29-1 with TRBJ2-7; the match to TRBD2 covers 8 bases. J lost 2 bases, V lost 5 bases, and 8 bases had no gene match. The germline gives CDR1 SQVTM, CDR2 ANQGSEA. This CDR3 spans 14 amino acids. The CDR3 is CSVLGSGATYEQYF. Written as DNA, the CDR3 is TGCAGCGTTCTAGGTAGCGGGGCGACCTACGAGCAGTACTTC.

This chain joins TRBV27 and TRBJ2-7; D gene uncertain. Germline CDR1 and CDR2: MNHEY and SMNVEV (reference sequence). V gave up 0 bases and J gave up 0 bases, with 9 bases separating them. The CDR3 runs 15 residues. Here the CDR3 DNA reads TGTGCCAGCAGTTTATCGCAGTCCCTCTCCTACGAGCAGTACTTC. It encodes CASSLSQSLSYEQYF.

The chain carries TRBV5-6 and TRBJ2-6, with a tentative D call TRBD2 (6 bases). The V gene's germline CDR1 is SGHDT and CDR2 YYEEEE. The CDR3 has 16 amino acids. The ends were cut back, 4 bases at V and 4 bases at J, with 15 bases in the middle. The DNA for the CDR3 is TGTGCCAGCAGCCAGGGAGGAGAGTTCGGGGCCAACGTCCTGACTTTC. Its translation: CASSQGGEFGANVLTF.

This chain uses TRBV5-1 with TRBJ2-7; TRBD1 matches 10 bases. The CDR3 length is 14 residues. The V and J ends lost 4 bases and 3 bases, in that order; junction bases with no gene match: 4. Germline V gene data show CDR1 as SGHRS and CDR2 as YFSETQ. CDR3 DNA: TGCGCCAGCAGCCAGGGACAGGGGATCTACGAGCAGTACTTC. Residues: CASSQGQGIYEQYF. The full variable domain, its missing parts supplied by reference TRBV5-1 and TRBJ2-7, is KAGVTQTPRYLIKTRGQQVTLSCSPISGHRSVSWYQQTPGQGLQFLFEYFSETQRNKGNFPGRFSGRQFSNSRSEMNVSTLELGDSALYLCASSQGQGIYEQYFGPGTRLTVT.

The chain recombines TRBV5-5 with TRBJ2-1, with D perhaps matching TRBD2 (5 bases). CDR1 and CDR2 (germline): SGHKS, YYEKEE (reference sequence). The V end was cut by 1 base, the J end by 1 base, with 9 bases between. The CDR3 loop spans 15 amino acids. Written as DNA, the CDR3 is TGTGCCAGCAGCTTGTTGGACTTTTCCTACAATGAGCAGTTCTTC. Its translation: CASSLLDFSYNEQFF.

This clone turned up a few times. The rearrangement joins TRBV19 to TRBJ2-7; D is perhaps TRBD1 (7 bases). The CDR3 covers 14 residues. V dropped 6 bases and J dropped 2 bases, with 14 bases sitting between them. Germline CDR1 and CDR2: LNHDA and SQIVND (reference sequence). CDR3 amino acids: CASRRDRGTYEQYF. The CDR3 DNA is TGTGCCAGTAGGCGGGACAGAGGTACCTACGAGCAGTACTTC.

Details on this clone: A junction end diverges from the germline sequence, so it may reflect a read error. This chain joins TRBV3-1 (or the pseudogene TRBV3-2) and TRBJ1-4, with a tentative D call TRBD1 (6 bases). The germline gives CDR1 LGHDT, CDR2 YNNKEL (reference sequence). The CDR3 covers 17 residues. The CDR3 nucleotides read TGTGCCAGCAGCCAAGATCCTTACAGGGTAACTGATGAAAAACTGTTTTTT. Translated, it gives CASSQDPYRVTDEKLFF.

V and J are TRBV5-6 and TRBJ1-2; D gene uncertain. Germline V gene lookup returns CDR1 SGHDT and CDR2 YYEEEE. The CDR3 is made up of 14 amino acids. The V gene lost 0 bases and the J gene lost 2 bases, with 8 bases spanning the gap. The CDR3 sequence: CASSLANRNYGYTF. CDR3 DNA sequence: TGTGCCAGCAGCTTGGCGAATCGGAACTATGGCTACACCTTC.

V and J are TRBV7-3 and TRBJ1-2; D gene uncertain. CDR1 is SGHTA and CDR2 is FQGTGA in the germline V gene. V lost 2 bases and J 5 bases, leaving 18 bases between the germline ends. The CDR3 has 16 amino acids. CDR3 loop: CASSLPRTGIRYGYTF. For the CDR3, the DNA is TGTGCCAGCAGCTTACCCAGGACGGGGATAAGGTATGGCTACACCTTC.

The chain carries TRBV11-2 and TRBJ2-7, with 10 bases lining up with TRBD2. V was pared by 8 bases and J by 5 bases, with 9 bases of the junction left unmatched. The CDR3 length is 14 residues. Germline V lookup: CDR1 SGHAT, CDR2 FQNNGV. CDR3 DNA sequence: TGTGCCAGCTCCGTGACTAGCGGGTCTCACGAGCAGTACTTC. Residues: CASSVTSGSHEQYF.

For this clone: In the same sample, other DNA sequences code for this CDR3. The CDR3 DNA reads as TGTGCCAGCAGCCAAGGGCCCAGCGGGGCCTACGAGCAGTACTTC. Its protein product is CASSQGPSGAYEQYF. V is TRBV3-1 (or the pseudogene TRBV3-2) and J is TRBJ2-7, with 7 bases aligning to TRBD2. Germline trimming cut 1 base from V and 2 bases from J; bases unmatched to any gene: 5. Germline V gives CDR1 LGHDT, CDR2 YNNKEL (reference sequence). The CDR3 loop spans 15 amino acids.

This clone was seen repeatedly, ten times or more. The V gene is TRBV7-9, the J gene TRBJ2-7, with 8 bases lining up with TRBD1. V was pared by 1 base and J by 6 bases, with 5 bases of the junction left unmatched. Germline V CDR1 and CDR2: SEHNR, FQNEAQ (reference sequence). The CDR3 loop spans 14 amino acids. CDR3 region: CASSLVATGVEQYF. CDR3 bases: TGTGCCAGCAGCTTAGTAGCGACAGGGGTCGAGCAGTACTTC.

The chain has TRBV6-5 and TRBJ2-6; TRBD1 might be the D (5 bases). The CDR3 runs to 15 residues. Germline CDR1 is MNHEY and CDR2 is SVGAGI. The germline V and J ends were trimmed by 6 bases and 0 bases, with 9 bases remaining between them. Here the CDR3 reads CASRDQGSGANVLTF. CDR3 sequence (DNA): TGTGCCAGCAGGGACCAGGGCTCTGGGGCCAACGTCCTGACTTTC.

The genes are TRBV4-1 and TRBJ1-2; tentative D call: TRBD1 (5 bases). The V end lost 1 base, the J end lost 3 bases, and 9 bases lay between the germline ends. This CDR3 is built from 14 residues. The V gene's germline CDR1 is MGHRA and CDR2 YSYEKL. The chain's CDR3 is CASSQVGQDYGYTF. The CDR3 nucleotides are TGCGCCAGCAGCCAAGTCGGACAAGACTATGGCTACACCTTC.

Notes on this clone: Other DNA sequences from this sample encode an identical CDR3 as well. V and J are TRBV11-3 and TRBJ2-3; 10 bases fit TRBD1. The V and J ends lost 5 bases and 2 bases, in that order; junction bases with no gene match: 4. Per germline, CDR1 SGHNT and CDR2 YENEEA. CDR3 length equals 15 residues. The CDR3 region is CASSPRQGATDTQYF. In DNA, the CDR3 is TGTGCCAGCAGCCCACGACAGGGGGCCACAGATACGCAGTATTTT.

V is TRBV27 and J is TRBJ2-7; 14 positions agree with TRBD2. V shed 2 bases and J 3 bases; nucleotides not matched to a gene: 0. The CDR3 runs 15 residues. Germline values: CDR1 MNHEY, CDR2 SMNVEV (reference sequence). The CDR3 DNA reads TGTGCCAGCAGTTTAGGACTAGCGGGGGGCTACGAGCAGTACTTC. It specifies CASSLGLAGGYEQYF.

The V call is TRBV11-3, the J call TRBJ2-7, with 7 positions matching TRBD1. This CDR3 has 15 amino acids. V shed 5 bases and J 2 bases; nucleotides not matched to a gene: 9. CDR1 is SGHNT and CDR2 is YENEEA in the germline V gene. CDR3 loop: CASSPGTAYTYEQYF. The DNA of the CDR3 is TGTGCCAGCAGCCCCGGGACAGCCTATACCTACGAGCAGTACTTC.

V and J are TRBV29-1 and TRBJ2-7, with unresolved D. The V and J ends lost 5 bases and 0 bases respectively, with 11 bases between them. This CDR3 has 13 residues. Germline assignment: CDR1 SQVTM and CDR2 ANQGSEA. The CDR3 region has the DNA TGCAGCGTTATGACAACCTTCTCCTACGAGCAGTACTTC. It encodes CSVMTTFSYEQYF.

The V call is TRBV28, the J call TRBJ1-1, with 9 bases lining up with TRBD1. This CDR3 has 17 residues. Per the germline V gene, CDR1 is MDHEN and CDR2 is SYDVKM. J lost 4 bases, V lost 0 bases, and 9 bases had no gene match. The CDR3 bases are TGTGCCAGCAGTTTATGGCACTACCGGGACAGGGTCACTGAAGCTTTCTTT. It translates to CASSLWHYRDRVTEAFF.

This sequence joins TRBV6-5 and TRBJ1-1; possible D gene TRBD1, 5 bases. CDR3 size: 15 residues. In germline, CDR1 is MNHEY, CDR2 SVGAGI. V dropped 6 bases and J dropped 0 bases, with 14 bases sitting between them. CDR3 sequence reads: CASSPWTRMNTEAFF. CDR3 nucleotide sequence: TGTGCCAGCAGCCCCTGGACACGTATGAACACTGAAGCTTTCTTT.

The V gene is TRBV9, the J gene TRBJ1-5; 7 bases fit TRBD1. The CDR3 spans 14 residues. Trimming removed 3 bases from V and 2 bases from J; junction bases left unmatched: 2. CDR1 is SGDLS, CDR2 YYNGEE, per germline. CDR3 amino acids: CASSAGQGNQPQHF. The CDR3 DNA is TGTGCCAGCAGCGCCGGACAGGGCAATCAGCCCCAGCATTTT.

This chain connects TRBV18 to TRBJ2-3; 7 bases fit TRBD1. Germline V gene sequence: CDR1 KGHSH, CDR2 LQKENI. V trimming: 6 bases; J trimming: 5 bases; junction bases outside the gene matches: 14. This CDR3 is built from 16 residues. Here the CDR3 reads CASSLAAGGWEDTQYF. The CDR3 DNA reads TGTGCCAGCTCCTTGGCGGCAGGGGGATGGGAAGATACGCAGTATTTT.

The V gene is TRBV12-3 or TRBV12-4, the J gene TRBJ2-7; 10 nucleotides line up with TRBD2. This CDR3 is built from 12 residues. Trimming at V came to 11 bases and at J to 4 bases, leaving 5 bases not matched to a gene. The CDR3 DNA follows: TGTGCCTCGGGACTAGCGACATACGAGCAGTACTTC. Its protein is CASGLATYEQYF.

V and J are TRBV5-1 and TRBJ2-7, with D perhaps TRBD1 (6 bases). The V end was cut by 0 bases, the J end by 3 bases, with 13 bases between. Germline CDR1 is SGHRS and CDR2 is YFSETQ. The CDR3 runs to 15 residues. CDR3 in DNA: TGCGCCAGCAGCTTGGCTGGGGGCGTCATCTACGAGCAGTACTTC. Translation gives CASSLAGGVIYEQYF.

The gene calls are TRBV7-2 and TRBJ2-7, with TRBD2 matching over 11 bases. Per the germline V gene, CDR1 is SGHTA and CDR2 is FQGNSA. The junction had 2 bases not matched to a gene; V was cut back by 3 bases and J by 4 bases. There are 14 residues in the CDR3. CDR3 sequence: CASSFRTSGYEQYF. The CDR3 nucleotides are TGTGCCAGCAGCTTCAGGACTAGCGGGTACGAGCAGTACTTC.

The chain couples TRBV29-1 to TRBJ1-2; tentative D call: TRBD1 (5 bases). Per the germline V gene, CDR1 is SQVTM and CDR2 is ANQGSEA. This CDR3 comprises 13 residues. V was cut by 2 bases and J by 1 base, with 8 bases left in between. CDR3 nucleotide sequence: TGCAGCGTTGAACCCCAGGGTAACTATGGCTACACCTTC. Its protein is CSVEPQGNYGYTF. Filled out from reference TRBV29-1 and TRBJ1-2, the complete variable domain reads SAVISQKPSRDICQRGTSLTIQCQVDSQVTMMFWYRQQPGQSLTLIATANQGSEATYESGFVIDKFPISRPNLTFSTLTVSNMSPEDSSIYLCSVEPQGNYGYTFGSGTRLTVV.

V and J are TRBV7-8 and TRBJ2-7; 8 nucleotides match TRBD2. The junction had 9 bases not matched to a gene; V was cut back by 8 bases and J by 3 bases. Germline CDR1 reads SGHVS; CDR2 reads FQNEAQ. The CDR3 covers 14 residues. CDR3 coding DNA: TGTGCCAGCTCAACTAGCGGCGTTTTCTACGAGCAGTACTTC. It translates to CASSTSGVFYEQYF.

The V and J genes are TRBV9 and TRBJ2-7; 15 bases map to TRBD2. From germline, CDR1 is SGDLS and CDR2 YYNGEE. This CDR3 region has 18 residues. V lost 4 bases and J lost 0; bases outside the gene matches: 8. DNA of the CDR3: TGTGCCAGCAGCCCCCGGACTAGCGGGGGGGCCAGCTCCTACGAGCAGTACTTC. Its translation: CASSPRTSGGASSYEQYF.

V and J are TRBV2 and TRBJ2-7, with a weak D call TRBD2 (5 bases). Trimming left V 6 bases short and J 1 base short, with 10 bases between. The germline gives CDR1 SNHLY, CDR2 FYNNEI. The CDR3 length is 13 residues. CDR3 sequence: CASSVDLSYEQYF. CDR3 sequence (DNA): TGTGCCAGCAGCGTGGACTTGTCCTACGAGCAGTACTTC.